This T cell receptor (beta chain) was sequenced for a study of blood T cell repertoires in COVID-19. Per the study methods: Estimates of nucleated cell counts were drawn from the amplification of reference gene primers. Only in-frame clones appear in the TCRdb table, and some are missing; sequencing was by immunoSEQ multiplex PCR. The V and J calls and clone size were taken over from that table, and D and trimming were inferred from the DNA. The sample contains 23,000 or so clones, around 88% of which appear only once. V shed 4 bases and J shed 3 bases, with 13 bases lying between them. CDR1 is SGHVS and CDR2 is FQNEAQ in the germline V gene. This CDR3 has 15 amino acids.

V usage is TRBV7-8 and J usage is TRBJ1-3, with D hard to call. Sequenced material: peripheral blood. The TCR sequence derives from a human donor with active COVID-19. The donor label of this sample is uncertain. The CDR3 sequence is CASSSTVTYGNTIYF. In DNA, the CDR3 is TGTGCCAGCAGCTCCACCGTTACCTATGGAAACACCATATATTTT.